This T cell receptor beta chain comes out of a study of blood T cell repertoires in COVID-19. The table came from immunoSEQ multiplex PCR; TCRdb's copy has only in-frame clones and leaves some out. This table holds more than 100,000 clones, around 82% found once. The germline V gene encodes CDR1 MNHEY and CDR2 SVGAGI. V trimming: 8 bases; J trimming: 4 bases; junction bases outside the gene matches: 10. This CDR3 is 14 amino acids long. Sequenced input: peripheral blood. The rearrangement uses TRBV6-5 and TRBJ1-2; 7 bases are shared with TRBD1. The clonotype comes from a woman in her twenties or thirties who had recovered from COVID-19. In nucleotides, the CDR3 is TGTGCCAGCGGGGACAGCTCTAGGGTCTATGGCTACACCTTC. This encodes CASGDSSRVYGYTF.